These 18 T cell receptor beta chains came from one sample sequenced in a study of human T cells and chemical hapten exposure (dated by TCRdb to 2020 to 2023). Libraries were made using RACE. TCRdb names NextSeq 500 as the instrument used. TCRdb cleaned the public reads at Q25 with fastp, built clones with MiXCR and kept in-frame beta chains. Rows matching on CDR3 protein sequence are summarized as one entry with the most common DNA and genes. The sample contains roughly 200,000 distinct CDR3 sequences, 20% to 25% of them found a single time. The biggest ten clones account for under 7.5% of the sample. The intended sense of this specimen's time point label: patch test 1, 2 weeks after DPC sensitization. What the treatment or condition label conveys for this sample: therapeutic diphenylcyclopropenone sensitization with weekly scalp DPC. The specimen was whole blood, collected in connection with sensitization to the hapten diphenylcyclopropenone (DPC). The receptors derive from a woman aged 50 to 60 with alopecia areata. Some clones in this sample may be carry-over from other donors' samples.

This clonotype was detected a few times. V gene TRBV11-2 combines with J gene TRBJ2-1; 9 nucleotides match TRBD2. V shed 6 bases and J 6 bases; nucleotides not matched to a gene: 3. The CDR3 runs 13 residues. Germline V gene lookup returns CDR1 SGHAT and CDR2 FQNNGV. The CDR3 region has the DNA TGTGCCAGCAGAGGACTAGCGCGCAATGAGCAGTTCTTC. Translated, it gives CASRGLARNEQFF.

This clonotype was detected a few times. The chain has TRBV18 and TRBJ2-3; unclear D gene. CDR1 KGHSH and CDR2 LQKENI come from the germline V gene. The V and J ends lost 4 bases and 4 bases respectively, with 6 bases between them. CDR3 length: 12 residues. The CDR3 loop reads CASSRSSDTQYF. The CDR3, as DNA: TGTGCCAGCTCACGATCATCAGATACGCAGTATTTT.

This clonotype occurred a few times. V and J are TRBV20-1 and TRBJ2-3; 10 positions match TRBD2. CDR3 length equals 14 residues. The germline gives CDR1 DFQATT, CDR2 SNEGSKA (reference sequence). V gave up 6 bases and J gave up 6 bases; unmatched junction bases: 9. CDR3 residues: CSARASGRADTQYF. CDR3 sequence (DNA): TGCAGTGCCAGGGCTAGCGGGAGAGCCGATACGCAGTATTTT.

The chain recombines TRBV2 with TRBJ1-4; tentative D call: TRBD1 (6 bases). V lost 6 bases to trimming and J lost 2 bases, with 10 bases between them. Germline assignment: CDR1 SNHLY and CDR2 FYNNEI. The CDR3 totals 14 residues. This CDR3 reads CASSADRTNEKLFF. The CDR3 nucleotides are TGTGCCAGCAGCGCCGACAGGACTAATGAAAAACTGTTTTTT.

This clonotype has only a few counts. The J gene is TRBJ2-3, the V gene TRBV29-1, with TRBD2 matching 7 bases. The CDR3 runs 13 residues. The V segment lost 0 bases and the J segment 10 bases; nucleotides outside the gene matches: 7. CDR1 and CDR2 (germline): SQVTM, ANQGSEA. CDR3 bases: TGCAGCGTTGAAGATCTCGCGGGGGTCCCGCAGTATTTT. It translates to CSVEDLAGVPQYF.

The genes are TRBV13 and TRBJ2-7; 15 bases are a match to TRBD2. The CDR3 is 13 residues long. Germline values: CDR1 PRHDT, CDR2 FYEKMQ (reference sequence). Germline trimming cut 9 bases from V and 6 bases from J; bases unmatched to any gene: 3. The CDR3 is CASSGLAGGEQYF. Here the CDR3 DNA reads TGTGCCAGTTCGGGACTAGCGGGAGGCGAGCAGTACTTC.

The V call is TRBV20-1, the J call TRBJ1-2; D is uncertain. The germline V and J ends were trimmed by 4 bases and 5 bases, with 11 bases remaining between them. The CDR3 sequence is 12 residues long. Looked up from germline, CDR1 is DFQATT and CDR2 is SNEGSKA (reference sequence). CDR3 amino acids: CSATTPPYGYTF. CDR3 nucleotide sequence: TGCAGTGCTACTACCCCGCCGTATGGCTACACCTTC.

This clonotype was seen more than once but under ten times. The CDR3 DNA reads TGTGCCACCAGCAGAGAAAGCTTACAGGGGTCGAACACCGGGGAGCTGTTTTTT. This sequence encodes CATSRESLQGSNTGELFF. This chain links TRBV15 with TRBJ2-2; 7 bases line up with TRBD1. V was clipped by 0 bases and J by 0 bases; unmatched bases: 7. The germline CDR1 and CDR2 sequences are LNHNV and YYDKDF (reference sequence). This CDR3 contains 18 residues.

A remark on this clonotype: Just one base apart from a much larger clone, this may be a read error. The J gene is TRBJ2-7, the V gene TRBV28; possibly TRBD1 or TRBD2 for D (6 bases each). The CDR3 is made up of 15 amino acids. Germline lookup yields CDR1 MDHEN and CDR2 SYDVKM. The CDR3 DNA sequence: TGTGCCAGCAGTTTTGGGGGCAGTTGGACTAACGAGCAGAACTTC. Translation gives CASSFGGSWTNEQNF.

This rearrangement joins TRBV2 to TRBJ2-2, with D unclear. The germline V gene encodes CDR1 SNHLY and CDR2 FYNNEI. The V gene lost 2 bases and the J gene lost 6 bases, with 10 bases spanning the gap. The CDR3 runs 14 residues. CDR3 amino acids: CASSERARAGELFF. In DNA, the CDR3 is TGTGCCAGCAGTGAACGGGCAAGAGCCGGGGAGCTGTTTTTT. The full variable domain, with the rest looked up from reference TRBV2 and TRBJ2-2, is EPEVTQTPSHQVTQMGQEVILRCVPISNHLYFYWYRQILGQKVEFLVSFYNNEISEKSEIFDDQFSVERPDGSNFTLKIRSTKLEDSAMYFCASSERARAGELFFGEGSRLTVL.

The chain links TRBV29-1 to TRBJ2-1; D is uncertain. CDR1 is SQVTM, CDR2 ANQGSEA, per germline. The ends were cut back, 1 base at V and 0 bases at J, with 10 bases in the middle. The CDR3 length is 15 residues. CDR3 in amino acids: CSVEVAVSSYNEQFF. In DNA form, the CDR3 reads TGCAGCGTTGAAGTGGCAGTGAGCTCCTACAATGAGCAGTTCTTC.

This clonotype was counted only a few times. V and J are TRBV3-1 and TRBJ2-5, with 13 bases matching TRBD2. This CDR3 region has 16 residues. With 1 base clipped from V and 2 bases from J, the junction kept 1 base outside the gene matches. Germline V gives CDR1 LGHDT, CDR2 YNNKEL (reference sequence). The CDR3 DNA sequence: TGTGCCAGCAGCCAAGGGGGACTAGCGGGACAAGAGACCCAGTACTTC. Protein product: CASSQGGLAGQETQYF.

This chain links TRBV12-3 or TRBV12-4 with TRBJ1-4; no definite D call. CDR3 length: 12 amino acids. Trimming pared 6 bases from V and 8 bases from J, leaving 10 bases between. CDR3 in amino acids: CASSSSGEKLFF. The CDR3 DNA sequence: TGTGCCAGCAGCTCCTCGGGGGAAAAACTGTTTTTT.

The gene calls are TRBV5-1 and TRBJ1-4; 7 bases fit TRBD1. Unmatched junction bases numbered 5, after V lost 5 bases and J lost 4 bases. Germline assignment: CDR1 SGHRS and CDR2 YFSETQ. The CDR3 consists of 14 residues. As DNA, the CDR3 is TGCGCCAGCAGACCTAACAGGGGTAATGAAAAACTGTTTTTT. This codes for CASRPNRGNEKLFF. The full variable domain, in which reference TRBV5-1 and TRBJ1-4 provide the parts outside the CDR3, is KAGVTQTPRYLIKTRGQQVTLSCSPISGHRSVSWYQQTPGQGLQFLFEYFSETQRNKGNFPGRFSGRQFSNSRSEMNVSTLELGDSALYLCASRPNRGNEKLFFGSGTQLSVL.

This chain links TRBV2 with TRBJ2-1; 9 bases align to TRBD2. J gave up 6 bases and V 8 bases, and 5 bases lay outside the gene matches. The CDR3 runs 13 residues. Germline-derived CDR1 and CDR2 are SNHLY and FYNNEI. The CDR3 nucleotides are TGTGCCAGCCGGACTAGCGCGAGCAATGAGCAGTTCTTC. Amino acids: CASRTSASNEQFF.

CDR3 sequence reads: CASSGELSGRNTEAFF. Here the CDR3 DNA reads TGTGCCAGCAGCGGGGAATTAAGCGGTCGGAACACTGAAGCTTTCTTT. J is TRBJ1-1 and V is TRBV7-6; D unresolved. The CDR3 extends over 16 amino acids. CDR1 is SGHVS, CDR2 FNYEAQ, per germline. Trimming stripped 5 bases from V and 1 base from J, with 17 bases between.

This clonotype came up a few times. The rearrangement joins TRBV9 to TRBJ2-1; no clear D. CDR1 SGDLS and CDR2 YYNGEE come from the germline V gene. The CDR3 runs 13 residues. V was trimmed by 1 base and J by 5 bases, leaving 7 bases between them. CDR3 region: CASSVSTHNEQFF. In DNA form, the CDR3 reads TGTGCCAGCAGCGTATCGACACACAATGAGCAGTTCTTC.

In its sample, this clonotype was seen a few times. The chain employs TRBV10-3 and TRBJ2-1; D remains unclear. The CDR3 is 14 residues long. The V end lost 2 bases, the J end lost 6 bases, and 11 bases lay between the germline ends. Germline V CDR1 and CDR2: ENHRY, SYGVKD. CDR3 protein: CAISEDTAVNEQFF. The CDR3 nucleotides read TGTGCCATCAGTGAGGACACGGCGGTCAATGAGCAGTTCTTC.